This T cell receptor (beta chain) was obtained from a study of neurological immune-mediated disorders. The V end was cut by 0 bases, the J end by 1 base, with 10 bases between. CDR1 is SGHKS and CDR2 is YYEKEE in the germline V gene (reference sequence). This CDR3 has 15 residues. TCRdb reprocessed the 5' RACE reads via MiXCR and lists one record per CDR3 protein. The sample carries about 71,000 distinct CDR3 sequences, 4.5% recorded once. This clonotype was counted at least ten times. This TCR was recovered from a man aged 25 to 40 with multiple sclerosis. This chain connects TRBV5-5 to TRBJ1-1; the D is unclear. The sequenced sample consisted of PBMCs. The CDR3, as DNA: TGTGCCAGCAGCTTGGTTGTCGGCAGGAACACTGAAGCTTTCTTT. This translates into CASSLVVGRNTEAFF.